The TCR beta chain under discussion was sequenced for a study of blood T cell repertoires in COVID-19. Study information: Collection of acute and convalescent COVID-19 samples took place in the United States, Italy and Spain. PBMCs, B-cell-depleted T cells, or T cells were the source of the cDNA or gDNA that made up the material.

In the original processing: Amplification of reference gene primers was used by the study to estimate nucleated cell counts. The data were produced by immunoSEQ multiplex PCR, yet TCRdb's version contains in-frame clones alone and is incomplete. The DNA was the basis for D and trimming; V, J and clone size are from that table. Of 25,000 to 30,000 clones in the sample, 55% to 75% are singletons; the top ten hold around 21%. CDR1 and CDR2 (germline): SGHKS, YYEKEE (reference sequence). Between the trimmed V and J ends, which lost 0 bases and 3 bases, there was a span of 24 bases. This CDR3 spans 19 amino acids.

This TCR derives from a boy aged 2 to 9 with active or convalescent COVID-19. Sample: peripheral blood. The V and J genes are TRBV5-5 and TRBJ1-2, with D possibly TRBD1 on 5 matching bases. CDR3 coding DNA: TGTGCCAGCAGCTTGGAGCTCTACATGGGGCGGCCGGGGGACTATGGCTACACCTTC. It yields the protein CASSLELYMGRPGDYGYTF.